The clone carrying this TCR beta chain was counted at least ten times. What it recognizes is unknown. This entry belongs to a study of CD8 T cells in ankylosing spondylitis. This CDR3 is 14 amino acids long. The V end was cut by 1 base, the J end by 5 bases, with 11 bases between. TCRdb called the 5' RACE reads again in MiXCR, with one record for every CDR3 protein. The table has fewer than 550,000 distinct CDR3 sequences, 5.3% seen once; the top ten hold approximately 4%. General study findings and limits: It appeared that ankylosing spondylitis blood was characterized by a TCR beta motif of eight highly homologous variants.

The sample was blood, either unsorted or a sorted T cell fraction (not recorded which). The origin of this receptor is a male donor with ankylosing spondylitis. The chain joins TRBV12-3 or TRBV12-4 to TRBJ1-2, with D perhaps matching TRBD1 (6 bases). The CDR3 DNA reads TGTGCCAGCAGTTTAGGTCCAGGGGCTTATGGCTACACCTTC. Amino acids: CASSLGPGAYGYTF.